This T cell receptor beta chain originates from a study of blood T cell repertoires in COVID-19. Study-level information: T cells, B-cell-depleted T cells, or PBMCs provided the cDNA or gDNA that served as material.

The CDR3 is 16 residues long. V lost 3 bases and J 0 bases, leaving 15 bases between the germline ends. In germline, CDR1 is SGHNT, CDR2 YYREEE (reference sequence). The data were produced by immunoSEQ multiplex PCR, yet TCRdb's version contains in-frame clones alone and is incomplete. The sample holds some 260,000 clones, 80% to 90% seen once. Sequenced: peripheral blood. The sequence derives from an elderly man with acute or convalescent COVID-19. The chain couples TRBV5-4 to TRBJ1-1, with D perhaps matching TRBD1 (6 bases). The CDR3 region is CASSWGPQGVNTEAFF. For the CDR3, the DNA is TGTGCCAGCAGCTGGGGTCCACAGGGCGTGAACACTGAAGCTTTCTTT.